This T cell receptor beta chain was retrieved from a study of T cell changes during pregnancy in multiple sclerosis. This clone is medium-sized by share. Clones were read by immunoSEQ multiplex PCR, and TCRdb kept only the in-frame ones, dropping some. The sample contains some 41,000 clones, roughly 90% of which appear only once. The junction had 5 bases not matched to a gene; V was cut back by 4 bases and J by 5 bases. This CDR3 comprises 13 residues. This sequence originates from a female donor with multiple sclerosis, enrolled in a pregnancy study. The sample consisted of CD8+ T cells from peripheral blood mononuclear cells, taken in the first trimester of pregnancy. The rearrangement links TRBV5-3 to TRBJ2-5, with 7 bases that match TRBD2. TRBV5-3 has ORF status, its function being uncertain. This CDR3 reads CARSRGDSETQYF. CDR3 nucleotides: TGTGCCAGAAGCCGGGGGGACTCGGAGACCCAGTACTTC.